This is a list of T cell receptor beta chains from one sample in a study of shared clonotypes between healthy human individuals. TCRdb's table, derived via immunoSEQ multiplex PCR, lists solely in-frame clones and lacks some. In the table there are some 680,000 clones, roughly 73% of which are singletons. The sample was memory CD4+ T cells sorted from blood. These receptors all stem from a woman aged 25 to 39 in good health. Both conserved end residues are part of each CDR3. D genes are given only for firm matches. Only part of the rows carry a size: once, few, many, or a class if the clone is expanded.

>TRBD1|TRBJ1-4|TRBV7-9|few
CASSAQGRRIDEKLFF
TGTGCCAGCAGCGCACAGGGGAGGAGGATCGATGAAAAACTGTTTTTT
>.|TRBJ1-5|TRBV6-5|.
CASRPYSNQPQHF
TGTGCCAGCAGGCCTTATAGCAATCAGCCCCAGCATTTT
>.|TRBJ2-7|TRBV11-2|once
CASSLRRADTYEQYF
TGTGCCAGCAGCTTACGGAGAGCCGACACCTACGAGCAGTACTTC
>.|TRBJ2-3|TRBV5-4|.
CASSGWDSRDTQYF
TGTGCCAGCAGCGGTTGGGACTCACGAGATACGCAGTATTTT
>.|TRBJ2-7|TRBV11-2|.
CASSKISYEQYF
TGTGCCAGCAGTAAGATCTCCTACGAGCAGTACTTC
>TRBD1|TRBJ1-1|TRBV7-2|.
CASSLSGQGPNLNTEAFF
TGTGCCAGCAGCTTATCTGGACAGGGGCCCAACCTGAACACTGAAGCTTTCTTT
>.|TRBJ1-1|TRBV5-1|.
CASSLVSNTEAFF
TGCGCCAGCAGCTTGGTCTCGAACACTGAAGCTTTCTTT
>.|TRBJ1-2|TRBV7-2|.
CASSPEGGNYGYTF
TGTGCCAGCAGCCCAGAGGGGGGAAACTATGGCTACACCTTC
>.|TRBJ1-4|TRBV5-8|few
CASSNSATNEKLFF
TGTGCCAGCAGCAACAGTGCAACTAATGAAAAACTGTTTTTT
>.|TRBJ2-3|TRBV18|.
CASSPPGGGSDTQYF
TGTGCCAGCTCACCTCCGGGGGGCGGAAGTGATACGCAGTATTTT
>.|TRBJ1-5|TRBV6-1|few
CASSEIVHQPQHF
TGTGCCAGCAGTGAAATTGTGCATCAGCCCCAGCATTTT
>TRBD2|TRBJ2-1|TRBV11-2|few
CASSLDLTSGRFNEQFF
TGTGCCAGCAGCTTAGACCTGACTAGCGGGAGATTTAATGAGCAGTTCTTC
>TRBD1|TRBJ1-5|TRBV6-1|.
CASSDGQGERQPQHF
TGTGCCAGCAGTGATGGACAGGGTGAAAGGCAGCCCCAGCATTTT
>.|TRBJ2-7|TRBV27|.
CASRRTGATQHGEYF
TGTGCCAGCAGGCGTACTGGTGCTACCCAACACGGGGAGTACTTC
>.|TRBJ1-3|TRBV7-8|.
CASSLGNLARVGRRNTIYF
TGTGCCAGCAGTCTGGGGAACCTGGCTAGAGTCGGTAGAAGAAACACCATATATTTT
>TRBD1|TRBJ1-2|TRBV2|.
CASSEGDRTVGYTF
TGTGCCAGCAGTGAAGGGGACAGGACGGTTGGCTACACCTTC
>TRBD1|TRBJ2-7|TRBV11-3|few
CASSPATGGDEQYF
TGTGCCAGCAGCCCCGCGACAGGGGGCGATGAGCAGTACTTC
>.|TRBJ2-6|TRBV7-6|.
CASSSRWGRDSGANVLTF
TGTGCCAGCAGCTCGAGGTGGGGCAGGGATTCTGGGGCCAACGTCCTGACTTTC
>TRBD2|TRBJ2-1|TRBV20-1|.
CSAGPQREQFF
TGCAGTGCTGGCCCCCAGCGGGAACAGTTCTTC
>.|TRBJ2-5|TRBV7-9|.
CASSLRTGGETQYF
TGTGCCAGCAGCTTAAGGACTGGGGGGGAGACCCAGTACTTC
>TRBD1|TRBJ2-3|TRBV7-2|once
CASSSMGQGADTQYF
TGTGCCAGCAGCTCAATGGGACAGGGGGCTGATACGCAGTATTTT
>.|TRBJ1-2|TRBV27|.
CASSFDRLYHNGYTF
TGTGCCAGCAGTTTTGATAGACTTTACCATAATGGCTACACCTTC
>TRBD1|TRBJ1-1|TRBV28|.
CASMAGGRNTEAFF
TGTGCCAGCATGGCAGGGGGCCGGAACACTGAAGCTTTCTTT
>.|TRBJ2-2|TRBV7-8|.
CASSPANTGELFF
TGTGCCAGCAGCCCGGCGAACACCGGGGAGCTGTTTTTT
>.|TRBJ2-1|TRBV19|.
CASSIRESSYNEQFF
TGTGCCAGTAGTATACGAGAGAGCTCCTACAATGAGCAGTTCTTC
>.|TRBJ1-1|TRBV18|.
CASSSRETEAFF
TGTGCCAGCTCATCAAGGGAGACTGAAGCTTTCTTT
>TRBD2|TRBJ2-3|TRBV6-1|.
CASSVPEFSSGATDTQYF
TGTGCCAGCAGTGTTCCCGAATTTTCTAGCGGGGCCACAGATACGCAGTATTTT
>TRBD2|TRBJ2-1|TRBV10-3|.
CAISGSGSTYNEQFF
TGTGCCATCAGTGGCAGCGGGAGCACCTACAATGAGCAGTTCTTC